Included here is one T cell receptor (beta chain) sequence, with context. The antigen is unknown. This sample is drawn from a study of cytomegalovirus exposure and HLA in healthy donors. Primers for the PCR totalled 60 Vbeta and 13 Jbeta. Sequenced by immunoSEQ multiplex PCR; TCRdb stores in-frame clones only, minus some. The table shows around 190,000 clones, with around 79% occurring only once. The study's findings and limits: As a later analysis showed, a missense DCLRE1C variant was linked to trimming of TCR beta V- and J-genes.

The CDR3 is 16 residues long. Germline V lookup: CDR1 SEHNR, CDR2 FQNEAQ (reference sequence). Trimming took off 5 bases at V and 2 bases at J, with 16 bases between the two ends. Sample: PBMCs. The clonotype comes from a woman in her 30s in good health and CMV-seropositive. The rearrangement uses TRBV7-9 and TRBJ1-5; TRBD1 is a possible D gene (6 bases). The CDR3 protein is CASSQVGARGNQPQHF. CDR3 nucleotides: TGTGCCAGCAGCCAAGTGGGGGCGCGGGGCAATCAGCCCCAGCATTTT.